One sample yielded the 20 T cell receptor beta chains listed below, sequenced in a study of blood T cells in healthy people across ages. With a J-beta primer mix and a sample-barcoded 5' primer, a second PCR ran about 6 to 11 cycles. A single record per CDR3 protein comes from TCRdb applying MiXCR to the 5' RACE reads. The table has around 1,800,000 distinct CDR3 sequences, about 39% seen once. Sequencing was carried out using blood. These receptors originate from a human donor in good health.

This chain uses TRBV5-1 with TRBJ1-1; D is ambiguous. Germline V gives CDR1 SGHRS, CDR2 YFSETQ. Trimming stripped 0 bases from V and 5 bases from J, with 8 bases between. There are 13 residues in the CDR3. The CDR3 here is CASSLDGVTEAFF. CDR3 sequence (DNA): TGCGCCAGCAGCTTGGATGGGGTAACTGAAGCTTTCTTT.

The V call is TRBV4-1, the J call TRBJ2-1, with D possibly TRBD2 on 5 matching bases. The V end was cut by 0 bases, the J end by 0 bases, with 9 bases between. Germline loops: CDR1 MGHRA, CDR2 YSYEKL. The CDR3 covers 16 residues. The CDR3 DNA sequence: TGCGCCAGCAGCCAAGAAGCGGATCTCTCCTACAATGAGCAGTTCTTC. This sequence encodes CASSQEADLSYNEQFF.

For the CDR3, the DNA is TGCGCCAGCAGCTTATTATCCCATCGTGTTAATTCACCCCTCCACTTT. This gives the protein CASSLLSHRVNSPLHF. V usage is TRBV5-1 and J usage is TRBJ1-6, with D unresolved. V gave up 2 bases and J gave up 6 bases, with 15 bases separating them. CDR3 length: 16 residues. Germline values: CDR1 SGHRS, CDR2 YFSETQ.

In its sample, this clonotype was seen once. The chain uses TRBV15 and TRBJ1-5; D unresolved. The CDR3 consists of 14 residues. The V and J ends lost 1 base and 4 bases respectively, with 8 bases between them. The germline gives CDR1 LNHNV, CDR2 YYDKDF (reference sequence). The CDR3 nucleotides are TGTGCCACCAGCAGAGCGCGGGAAAATCAGCCCCAGCATTTT. This translates into CATSRARENQPQHF.

V gene TRBV7-2 combines with J gene TRBJ2-1, with 11 nucleotides matching TRBD2. The germline CDR1 and CDR2 sequences are SGHTA and FQGNSA. This CDR3 spans 17 amino acids. Trimming cost V 10 bases and J 4 bases; bases outside gene matches: 15. The CDR3 nucleotides read TGTGCCACCTCCCCCACGGCGACTAGCGGGGCATACAATGAGCAGTTCTTC. This codes for CATSPTATSGAYNEQFF.

This clonotype occurred a few times. This chain connects TRBV7-2 to TRBJ2-7; tentatively, D is TRBD2 (5 bases). From germline, CDR1 is SGHTA and CDR2 FQGNSA. This CDR3 spans 15 amino acids. Trimming took off 1 base at V and 3 bases at J, with 13 bases between the two ends. In nucleotides, the CDR3 is TGTGCCAGCAGCTTAGTATTGGGGAGTCTCTACGAGCAGTACTTC. Translated: CASSLVLGSLYEQYF.

This CDR3 is CASSLSGQDTQYF. The CDR3 DNA sequence: TGTGCCAGCAGCCTGTCAGGTCAAGATACGCAGTATTTT. V and J are TRBV14 and TRBJ2-3; D ambiguous. Trimming stripped 4 bases from V and 5 bases from J, with 10 bases between. Germline lookup yields CDR1 SGHDN and CDR2 FVKESK. The CDR3 runs to 13 residues.

The chain has TRBV5-1 and TRBJ2-7, with a weak D call TRBD1 (5 bases). This CDR3 has 15 residues. CDR1 and CDR2 from the germline V gene are SGHRS and YFSETQ. V lost 2 bases and J lost 2, with 14 bases in between. The CDR3 spells CASSLGAGETYEQYF. The CDR3 region has the DNA TGCGCCAGCAGCTTAGGGGCAGGCGAAACCTACGAGCAGTACTTC. The whole variable domain, filled in from reference TRBV5-1 and TRBJ2-7, reads KAGVTQTPRYLIKTRGQQVTLSCSPISGHRSVSWYQQTPGQGLQFLFEYFSETQRNKGNFPGRFSGRQFSNSRSEMNVSTLELGDSALYLCASSLGAGETYEQYFGPGTRLTVT.

The chain uses TRBV20-1 and TRBJ2-1; D not resolved. The CDR3 runs 15 residues. Trimming removed 0 bases at V and 1 base at J, with 10 bases between. CDR1 and CDR2 (germline): DFQATT, SNEGSKA (reference sequence). CDR3 coding DNA: TGCAGTGCTAGAGATGCAACCTCATCCTACAATGAGCAGTTCTTC. The encoded protein is CSARDATSSYNEQFF.

This chain uses TRBV28 with TRBJ2-7; 7 bases align to TRBD1. This CDR3 region has 16 residues. Trimming at V came to 3 bases and at J to 1 base, leaving 9 bases not matched to a gene. Germline lookup yields CDR1 MDHEN and CDR2 SYDVKM. CDR3 DNA: TGTGCCAGCAGTTTTAAGGGGGCTATCCATTCCTACGAGCAGTACTTC. It translates to CASSFKGAIHSYEQYF.

This clonotype was detected a few times. The CDR3 region has the DNA TGTGCCACCCTCCGGGACGGTGGCACAGATACGCAGTATTTT. This encodes CATLRDGGTDTQYF. V is TRBV10-3 and J is TRBJ2-3; either TRBD1 or TRBD2 may supply D (5 bases each). This CDR3 is 14 amino acids long. CDR1 ENHRY and CDR2 SYGVKD come from the germline V gene. Trimming left V 10 bases short and J 1 base short, with 15 bases between.

The J gene is TRBJ1-2, the V gene TRBV6-2 or TRBV6-3, with TRBD1 as a possible D gene (6 bases). The CDR3 length is 14 residues. Germline CDR1 is MNHEY and CDR2 is SVGEGT. The V gene lost 7 bases and the J gene lost 3 bases, with 15 bases spanning the gap. The CDR3 region is CASTDRTQDYGYTF. The DNA of the CDR3 is TGTGCCAGCACCGACAGGACTCAGGACTATGGCTACACCTTC.

This clonotype was seen a few times. CDR3 sequence (DNA): TGCAGCGTTGTTGTAAGGGCTTTGAACACTGAAGCTTTCTTT. It yields the protein CSVVVRALNTEAFF. This chain joins TRBV29-1 and TRBJ1-1; no clear D gene. V was shortened by 4 bases and J by 0 bases, with 12 bases between the two germline ends. Germline V gene lookup returns CDR1 SQVTM and CDR2 ANQGSEA. This CDR3 region has 14 residues.

This rearrangement joins TRBV4-2 to TRBJ2-2; 7 bases match TRBD1. After removal of 6 bases from V and 5 bases from J, the junction contained 12 bases not matched to a gene. CDR1 LGHNA and CDR2 YNFKEQ come from the germline V gene. The CDR3 loop spans 16 amino acids. The CDR3 loop is CASSPNRQGGTGELFF. DNA of the CDR3: TGTGCCAGCAGTCCGAATAGACAGGGTGGGACCGGGGAGCTGTTTTTT.

On this clonotype itself: Sequence at one end of the junction differs from germline and may be a read error. This chain connects TRBV5-4 to TRBJ1-4, with D possibly matching TRBD1 (6 bases). CDR3 length: 14 residues. Germline assignment: CDR1 SGHNT and CDR2 YYREEE (reference sequence). CDR3: CAGSLDRGNEKLFF. The CDR3 DNA is TGTGCCGGCAGCCTGGACAGAGGCAATGAAAAACTGTTTTTT.

The V gene is TRBV4-3, the J gene TRBJ1-6; tentatively, D is TRBD1 (6 bases). The germline V and J ends were trimmed by 8 bases and 9 bases, with 20 bases remaining between them. CDR1 is LGHNA, CDR2 YSLEER, per germline. The CDR3 has 15 residues. The CDR3 sequence is CASSYIGDTLSPLHF. Here the CDR3 DNA reads TGCGCCAGCTCCTACATCGGGGACACCCTTTCACCCCTCCACTTT.

The V call is TRBV5-1, the J call TRBJ2-2; TRBD1 might be the D (6 bases). CDR3 length: 16 amino acids. Germline V gene lookup returns CDR1 SGHRS and CDR2 YFSETQ. Trimming took off 0 bases at V and 2 bases at J, with 11 bases between the two ends. CDR3 protein: CASSLAGTSNTGELFF. DNA for the CDR3: TGCGCCAGCAGCTTGGCCGGGACATCCAACACCGGGGAGCTGTTTTTT.

V and J are TRBV5-1 and TRBJ2-2, with no clear D. Germline V gene lookup returns CDR1 SGHRS and CDR2 YFSETQ. V was cut by 0 bases and J by 5 bases, with 8 bases left in between. This CDR3 contains 14 residues. The CDR3 region is CASSLGSVTGELFF. The CDR3 nucleotides are TGCGCCAGCAGCTTGGGCAGCGTAACCGGGGAGCTGTTTTTT.

The V call is TRBV6-2 or TRBV6-3, the J call TRBJ1-1; possible D gene TRBD1, 6 bases. V lost 2 bases and J 7 bases, leaving 14 bases between the germline ends. Germline CDR1 and CDR2: MNHEY and SVGEGT. CDR3 length: 14 residues. CDR3 amino acids: CASSYGQGSDEAFF. CDR3 in DNA: TGTGCCAGCAGTTACGGTCAGGGGAGCGATGAAGCTTTCTTT.

The chain couples TRBV5-6 to TRBJ2-5, with a possible D match to TRBD1 (6 bases). The CDR3 is 16 amino acids. Per germline, CDR1 SGHDT and CDR2 YYEEEE. Trimming removed 4 bases from V and 2 bases from J, with 18 bases in between. The chain's CDR3 is CASSSGARGTQETQYF. The CDR3 DNA sequence: TGTGCCAGCAGCAGTGGAGCCAGGGGAACTCAAGAGACCCAGTACTTC.